The rows below give T cell receptor beta chains drawn from one sample of a study of T cell repertoires in cytomegalovirus infection. Each CDR3 protein gets one entry after TCRdb re-called the reads with MiXCR. Here the sample spans approximately 500,000 distinct CDR3 sequences, roughly 12% being singletons. The sequenced sample was PBMCs. The source is a human donor in good health (CMV status not recorded). Some clones in this sample may be carry-over from other donors' samples. Both conserved end residues are part of each CDR3. A D gene is named only where the DNA matches it firmly. Only some rows state a clone size, as once, few, many or a class for expanded clones.

j_gene | d_gene | v_gene | abundance | CDR3nt | CDR3aa
TRBJ1-1 | . | TRBV24-1 | many | TGTGCCACCAGTGACCTACAGGGCGGAGCTTTCTTT | CATSDLQGGAFF
TRBJ2-1 | TRBD2 | TRBV5-1 | few | TGCGCCAGCAGCTTGCGTATAGGAATGAGGGAGGGCGATGAGCAGTTCTTC | CASSLRIGMREGDEQFF
TRBJ2-1 | TRBD2 | TRBV7-9 | . | TGTGCCAGCAGCTTTACTAGCGGGAGGGGCAAAAGGGCATCCTACAATGAGCAGTTCTTC | CASSFTSGRGKRASYNEQFF
TRBJ1-1 | . | TRBV5-4 | many | TGTGCCAGCAGCGCCGGCCCAGGGGAGACTGAAGCTTTCTTT | CASSAGPGETEAFF
TRBJ2-7 | TRBD1 | TRBV14 | few | TGTGCCAGCAGCTCCATCTGGGCCCCAGGGGGCCATGAGCAGTACTTC | CASSSIWAPGGHEQYF
TRBJ1-5 | . | TRBV10-3 | many | TGTGCCATCAGTGAGACTGTGGGGGGGAATAATCAGCCCCAGCATTTT | CAISETVGGNNQPQHF
TRBJ2-2 | . | TRBV7-2 | many | TGTGCCAGCAGCTTAGCCCTAGCTACCCGACTCACCGGGGAGCTGTTTTTT | CASSLALATRLTGELFF
TRBJ1-4 | TRBD1 | TRBV6-1 | many | TGTGCCAGCAGTCTACGACAGGGGCGAGGTGAAAAACTGTTTTTT | CASSLRQGRGEKLFF
TRBJ1-1 | TRBD1 | TRBV12-3/TRBV12-4 | many | TGTGCCAGCAGTTCGACAGGGTCCGGCACTGAAGCTTTCTTT | CASSSTGSGTEAFF
TRBJ2-7 | . | TRBV10-3 | many | TGTGCCATCAGTGGGGACGCCCGGGAGCAGTACTTC | CAISGDAREQYF
TRBJ1-2 | . | TRBV2 | many | TGTGCCAAGACAGAGGCTGACTCCAGCTACACCTTC | CAKTEADSSYTF
TRBJ1-2 | . | TRBV20-1 | . | TGCAGTGCTAGAGAGTCCTCCAATGGCTACACCTTC | CSARESSNGYTF
TRBJ1-5 | . | TRBV11-2 | many | TGTGCCAGCAGCGCGGAGGACAATCAGCCCCAGCATTTT | CASSAEDNQPQHF
TRBJ2-2 | . | TRBV5-4 | many | TGTGCCAGCAGCACCGGGGGAACCGTCGGGGAGCTGTTTTTT | CASSTGGTVGELFF
TRBJ2-5 | TRBD2 | TRBV10-3 | many | TGTGCCATCAGTGAGGGGCGGGGGTTCGGGGAGACCCAGTACTTC | CAISEGRGFGETQYF
TRBJ2-7 | . | TRBV19 | many | TGTGCCAGTAGTATAAGTACCAGGGCGACCTACGAGCAGTACTTC | CASSISTRATYEQYF
TRBJ1-2 | . | TRBV7-8 | many | TGTGCCAGCAGCCCGCGGGGAGAGAACGGCACCTTC | CASSPRGENGTF
TRBJ2-1 | TRBD1 | TRBV18 | . | TGTGCCAGCTCACCATGGGACAGCTTACACAATGAGCAGTTCTTC | CASSPWDSLHNEQFF
TRBJ2-7 | . | TRBV5-1 | many | TGCGCCAGCAGCTTTACAGGGACCTGGGGCGAGCAGTACTTC | CASSFTGTWGEQYF
TRBJ1-5 | TRBD1 | TRBV2 | few | TGTGCCAGCAGCGCTGGGACAGGGAATATTCAGCCCCAGCATTTT | CASSAGTGNIQPQHF
TRBJ2-5 | TRBD2 | TRBV7-2 | many | TGTGCCAGCAGTTCCCGGGGGGGAACCGCGTACTTC | CASSSRGGTAYF
TRBJ2-7 | TRBD2 | TRBV7-2 | many | TGTGCCAGCAGCCCGGGACTAGCGGGACCCTACGAGCAGTACTTC | CASSPGLAGPYEQYF
TRBJ1-2 | . | TRBV29-1 | few | TGCAGCGTTGGGGGGGGCGCCGACTATGGCTACACCTTC | CSVGGGADYGYTF
TRBJ2-5 | TRBD2 | TRBV19 | . | TGTGCCAGTATCCTCGGACTAGCGGGGGGGGAGACCCAGTACTTC | CASILGLAGGETQYF
TRBJ2-7 | . | TRBV19 | few | TGTGCCAGTAGTATGAAACCGAGCTCCTACGAGCAGTACTTC | CASSMKPSSYEQYF
TRBJ1-5 | . | TRBV3-1 | few | TGTGCCAGCAGCCAAGAGGGATGGGGGCAGCCCCAGCATTTT | CASSQEGWGQPQHF
TRBJ2-1 | . | TRBV5-1 | . | TGCGCCAGCAGCTCTGGGACTGGCGGAGAGCAGTTCTTC | CASSSGTGGEQFF
TRBJ2-7 | . | TRBV3-1 | many | TGTGCCAGCAGCCAATACCAGACACGCTACGAGCAGTACTTC | CASSQYQTRYEQYF
TRBJ1-5 | TRBD1 | TRBV7-8 | many | TGTGCCAGCAGCTTATGGGACAGGGGTATCCAGCCCCAGCATTTT | CASSLWDRGIQPQHF
TRBJ2-1 | . | TRBV3-1 | . | TGTGCCAGCAGCCCTCGATCGAGGGGCAATGAGCAGTTCTTC | CASSPRSRGNEQFF
TRBJ1-1 | . | TRBV20-1 | many | TGCAGTGCTAGAGGACCCGGAGGGGCTTTCTTT | CSARGPGGAFF
TRBJ1-5 | . | TRBV11-2 | many | TGTGCCAGCAGCCGCGACAGGAATCAGCCCCAGCATTTT | CASSRDRNQPQHF
TRBJ1-3 | . | TRBV4-2 | few | TGTGCCAGCAGATCCACACGGGTGGGAAACACCATATATTTT | CASRSTRVGNTIYF
TRBJ1-6 | TRBD1 | TRBV12-3/TRBV12-4 | few | TGTGCCAGCAGTTTGAAACAGGGGGCTTCACCCCTCCACTTT | CASSLKQGASPLHF
TRBJ2-7 | TRBD1 | TRBV6-6 | many | TGTGCCAGCAGTTACACGAGGGACAGCTACGAGCAGTACTTC | CASSYTRDSYEQYF
TRBJ1-4 | . | TRBV6-6 | many | TGTGCCAGCAGTACAGATGGGCGTCGGGAAAAACTGTTTTTT | CASSTDGRREKLFF
TRBJ2-7 | TRBD2 | TRBV6-5 | many | TGTGCCAGCAGTACCCGACTAGCGGGAGACGAGCAGTACTTC | CASSTRLAGDEQYF
TRBJ2-2 | TRBD2 | TRBV19 | many | TGTGCCAGTAGGCTACTAGCGGCGAACACCGGGGAGCTGTTTTTT | CASRLLAANTGELFF
TRBJ1-1 | . | TRBV6-1 | many | TGTGCCAGCACCCTCAACAGGGCCGGGACTGAAGCTTTCTTT | CASTLNRAGTEAFF
TRBJ2-3 | TRBD2 | TRBV7-6 | many | TGTGCCAGCAGCTCCCGCGGGGGGCCTCCAGATACGCAGTATTTT | CASSSRGGPPDTQYF
TRBJ2-2 | TRBD2 | TRBV30 | many | TGTGCCTGGGTCGACCAGCGGGAGGCGCGCGCCGGGGAGCTGTTTTTT | CAWVDQREARAGELFF
TRBJ2-3 | TRBD2 | TRBV7-3 | . | TGTGCCAGCAGCTCCCGGGGGGTTAGCGGGGTTGATACGCAGTATTTT | CASSSRGVSGVDTQYF
TRBJ1-3 | . | TRBV7-9 | many | TGTGCCAGCAGCTTAACACCACGGGGGGTATCTGGAAACACCATATATTTT | CASSLTPRGVSGNTIYF
TRBJ2-5 | . | TRBV19 | . | TGTGCCAGTAGTGGGCCAGGCAGTCAAGAGACCCAGTACTTC | CASSGPGSQETQYF
TRBJ2-7 | TRBD2 | TRBV12-3/TRBV12-4 | . | TGTGCCAGCACCTTCGGGACTAGCGGGAGGGTCTACGAGCAGTACTTC | CASTFGTSGRVYEQYF
TRBJ2-7 | . | TRBV27 | . | TGTGCCAGCAGTCGCGGGTGGGACGAGCAGTACTTC | CASSRGWDEQYF
TRBJ2-7 | . | TRBV11-1 | few | TGTGCCAGCAGCTTACGATCCGAGCAGTACTTC | CASSLRSEQYF
TRBJ2-7 | . | TRBV5-6 | many | TGTGCCAGCACCCCAGGGGTAGGACTACCCTCCTACGAGCAGTACTTC | CASTPGVGLPSYEQYF
TRBJ2-5 | . | TRBV11-2 | many | TGTGCCAGCAGCTTAGGGGCGGTCGAGACCCAGTACTTC | CASSLGAVETQYF
TRBJ2-3 | TRBD2 | TRBV7-3 | . | TGTGCCAGCAGCTCCAGTTCGACTAGCGGTAGCACAGATACGCAGTATTTT | CASSSSSTSGSTDTQYF
TRBJ1-2 | . | TRBV4-1 | many | TGCGCCAGCAGCAACCCAGGGCAGTCTAACTATGGCTACACCTTC | CASSNPGQSNYGYTF
TRBJ2-1 | . | TRBV6-6 | few | TGTGCCAGCAGTTACGTTGTGGGAGGAGGCAATGAGCAGTTCTTC | CASSYVVGGGNEQFF
TRBJ2-5 | TRBD2 | TRBV19 | . | TGTGCCAGTAGTTCGACTAGCGGGAGCTATGAGACCCAGTACTTC | CASSSTSGSYETQYF
TRBJ2-5 | TRBD1 | TRBV3-1 | few | TGTGCCAGCAGCGGACAGGGGACATCACAAGAGACCCAGTACTTC | CASSGQGTSQETQYF
TRBJ1-2 | . | TRBV10-3 | . | TGTGCCATCAGTGAGGATCCTCGCTATGGCTACACCTTC | CAISEDPRYGYTF
TRBJ2-7 | . | TRBV25-1 | many | TGTGCCAGCAGTGAACCCGGCGGATCCTACGAGCAGTACTTC | CASSEPGGSYEQYF
TRBJ2-5 | . | TRBV2 | many | TGTGCCAGCAACCTGGTCCAAGAGACCCAGTACTTC | CASNLVQETQYF
TRBJ2-7 | TRBD1 | TRBV12-5 | many | TGTGCTAGTGGCTCGGGACAGGTACCCTACGAGCAGTACTTC | CASGSGQVPYEQYF